This T cell receptor beta chain was recovered during a study of blood T cell repertoires in COVID-19. How the authors handled the data: For nucleated cells, counts were estimated from reference gene primer amplification. Some clones are missing from TCRdb's copy, which holds only in-frame ones; the method was immunoSEQ multiplex PCR. That table is the source of V, J and clone size, and D and trimming were worked out from the DNA. The table has about 350,000 clones, about nine tenths seen once; the top ten hold 0.95% to 1.1%. Everyone who took part was roughly 18 to 90 years old, and they came from about two dozen US areas. Each participant's cohort was designated according to participant-reported clinical history. Contact with a PCR-confirmed or clinician-diagnosed COVID-19 case occurred within 2 weeks of entry. V gave up 5 bases and J gave up 5 bases; unmatched junction bases: 14. The CDR3 contains 16 residues. Germline CDR1 and CDR2: SGHNT and YENEEA.

This rearrangement joins TRBV11-3 to TRBJ2-5, with 7 bases aligning to TRBD1. The sample comprised PBMCs or T cells enriched from blood (not recorded which). The receptor was derived from a woman in her 30s who had been exposed to COVID-19. CDR3 coding DNA: TGTGCCAGCAGCCCACGCAGTCAAGGGGGCGGGGAGACCCAGTACTTC. The encoded protein is CASSPRSQGGGETQYF.